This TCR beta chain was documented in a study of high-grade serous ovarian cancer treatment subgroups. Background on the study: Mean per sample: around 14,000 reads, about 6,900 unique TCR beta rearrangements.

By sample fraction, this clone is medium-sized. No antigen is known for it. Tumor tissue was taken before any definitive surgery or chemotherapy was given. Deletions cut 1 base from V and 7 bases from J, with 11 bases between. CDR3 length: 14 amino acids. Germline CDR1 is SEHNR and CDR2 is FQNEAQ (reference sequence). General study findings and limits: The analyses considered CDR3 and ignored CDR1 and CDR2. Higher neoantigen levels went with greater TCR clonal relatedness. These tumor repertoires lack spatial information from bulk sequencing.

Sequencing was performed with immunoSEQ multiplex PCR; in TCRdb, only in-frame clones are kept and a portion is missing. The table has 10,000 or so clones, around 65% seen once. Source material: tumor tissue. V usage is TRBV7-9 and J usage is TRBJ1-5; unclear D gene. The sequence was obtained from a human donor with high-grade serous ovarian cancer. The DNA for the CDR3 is TGTGCCAGCAGCTTAGGGGGTGTGGACCAGCCCCAGCATTTT. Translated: CASSLGGVDQPQHF. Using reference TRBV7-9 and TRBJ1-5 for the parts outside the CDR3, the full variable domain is DTGVSQNPRHKITKRGQNVTFRCDPISEHNRLYWYRQTLGQGPEFLTYFQNEAQLEKSRLLSDRFSAERPKGSFSTLEIQRTEQGDSAMYLCASSLGGVDQPQHFGDGTRLSIL.